Following are 26 T cell receptor beta chains from one sample sequenced in a study of blood T cell repertoires in COVID-19. TCRdb keeps only in-frame clones here, not all; method: immunoSEQ multiplex PCR. The sample has about 140,000 clones, 65% to 85% seen once. The sequencing input was peripheral blood. Receptor source: a woman aged 55-70 years with acute or convalescent COVID-19.

V usage is TRBV11-3 and J usage is TRBJ2-7, with TRBD2 matching over 9 bases. The CDR3 has 14 residues. Germline assignment: CDR1 SGHNT and CDR2 YENEEA. The junction had 6 bases not matched to a gene; V was cut back by 5 bases and J by 4 bases. CDR3 residues: CASSLGAGGYEQYF. The CDR3, as DNA: TGTGCCAGCAGCCTGGGGGCGGGGGGGTACGAGCAGTACTTC.

The chain couples TRBV2 to TRBJ2-7; TRBD1 matches at 10 bases. The J segment lost 4 bases and the V segment lost 6 bases, leaving 12 bases of the junction unmatched. Looked up from germline, CDR1 is SNHLY and CDR2 is FYNNEI. The CDR3 runs to 16 residues. The CDR3 DNA reads as TGTGCCAGCAGAGGAAACCGGGACAGGGGATCTTACGAGCAGTACTTC. This codes for CASRGNRDRGSYEQYF.

This chain uses TRBV27 with TRBJ2-2; no clear D gene. The germline gives CDR1 MNHEY, CDR2 SMNVEV (reference sequence). CDR3 length equals 12 residues. V lost 4 bases and J lost 6, with 6 bases in between. The CDR3 region has the DNA TGTGCCAGCAGTTCGCCGGCCGGGGAGCTGTTTTTT. Its translation: CASSSPAGELFF.

This chain connects TRBV6-2 or TRBV6-3 to TRBJ1-5, with 7 positions matching TRBD1. J gave up 3 bases and V 2 bases, and 4 bases lay outside the gene matches. CDR1 is MNHEY and CDR2 is SVGEGT in the germline V gene. The CDR3 is 15 residues long. This CDR3 reads CASSYQGQINQPQHF. For the CDR3, the DNA is TGTGCCAGCAGTTACCAGGGACAGATCAATCAGCCCCAGCATTTT.

The chain recombines TRBV6-5 with TRBJ2-4, with 9 bases fitting TRBD1. Germline assignment: CDR1 MNHEY and CDR2 SVGAGI. The length of the CDR3 is 13 residues. The V and J ends lost 7 bases and 11 bases, in that order; junction bases with no gene match: 9. CDR3: CASIDRGGVVQYF. CDR3 DNA: TGTGCCAGCATCGACAGGGGGGGTGTTGTTCAGTACTTC.

This chain joins TRBV28 and TRBJ2-2; the match to TRBD2 covers 8 bases. The CDR3 is made up of 13 amino acids. J lost 2 bases, V lost 11 bases, and 4 bases had no gene match. The germline V gene encodes CDR1 MDHEN and CDR2 SYDVKM. CDR3 coding DNA: TGTGCCGCGGGGGGAGTCAACACCGGGGAGCTGTTTTTT. This gives the protein CAAGGVNTGELFF.

The CDR3 DNA reads TGCGCCAGCAGTGTCCAGGGGGCGGGAGATGAAAAACTGTTTTTT. This encodes CASSVQGAGDEKLFF. This sequence joins TRBV5-1 and TRBJ1-4; 8 nucleotides match TRBD1. The CDR3 is 15 residues long. The V segment lost 5 bases and the J segment 6 bases; nucleotides outside the gene matches: 9. Germline assignment: CDR1 SGHRS and CDR2 YFSETQ.

This clone was seen a handful of times. This rearrangement joins TRBV13 to TRBJ2-3, with D unclear. CDR1 is PRHDT and CDR2 is FYEKMQ in the germline V gene (reference sequence). The CDR3 is made up of 14 amino acids. Trimming pared 1 base from V and 8 bases from J, leaving 13 bases between. CDR3 DNA sequence: TGTGCCAGCAGCTTAGATCTAATCAAGCCTACGCAGTATTTT. It encodes CASSLDLIKPTQYF.

The rearrangement joins TRBV28 to TRBJ1-5; a weak D match, TRBD1 (5 bases). The CDR3 sequence is 14 residues long. From germline, CDR1 is MDHEN and CDR2 SYDVKM. The germline V and J ends were trimmed by 4 bases and 1 base, with 8 bases remaining between them. CDR3 loop: CASSSPGSNQPQHF. In nucleotides, the CDR3 is TGTGCCAGCAGTTCCCCAGGGAGCAATCAGCCCCAGCATTTT. The entire variable domain, with the rest obtained from reference TRBV28 and TRBJ1-5, is as follows: DVKVTQSSRYLVKRTGEKVFLECVQDMDHENMFWYRQDPGLGLRLIYFSYDVKMKEKGDIPEGYSVSREKKERFSLILESASTNQTSMYLCASSSPGSNQPQHFGDGTRLSIL.

The V and J genes are TRBV19 and TRBJ1-5, with a weak D call TRBD1 (5 bases). CDR3 size: 15 residues. CDR1 and CDR2 from the germline V gene are LNHDA and SQIVND (reference sequence). V dropped 3 bases and J dropped 5 bases, with 14 bases sitting between them. CDR3 amino acids: CASSISVQVYQPQHF. The CDR3 nucleotides are TGTGCCAGTAGTATTTCAGTACAGGTGTATCAGCCCCAGCATTTT.

This clone was observed a few times. Other DNA sequences within the sample encode an identical CDR3. The chain links TRBV2 to TRBJ2-7; 7 nucleotides align to TRBD1. This CDR3 has 12 amino acids. Germline values: CDR1 SNHLY, CDR2 FYNNEI. Trimming removed 4 bases from V and 3 bases from J; junction bases left unmatched: 0. The CDR3 reads CASSGDSYEQYF. The CDR3 DNA sequence: TGTGCCAGCAGTGGGGACAGCTACGAGCAGTACTTC.

This clone has only a few counts. The chain employs TRBV11-2 and TRBJ2-1, with 7 bases fitting TRBD2. Looked up from germline, CDR1 is SGHAT and CDR2 is FQNNGV. The CDR3 runs 14 residues. V shed 3 bases and J 5 bases; nucleotides not matched to a gene: 4. This CDR3 reads CASSFLAGDNEQFF. The CDR3 DNA is TGTGCCAGCAGCTTTTTAGCGGGCGACAATGAGCAGTTCTTC.

This clone appeared once. This sequence joins TRBV7-9 and TRBJ1-1; a possible D gene is TRBD1 (5 bases). The germline CDR1 and CDR2 sequences are SEHNR and FQNEAQ (reference sequence). The CDR3 totals 13 residues. V lost 5 bases, J lost 6 bases, and 13 bases lay in between. CDR3 residues: CASSPQGFSEAFF. As DNA, the CDR3 is TGTGCCAGCAGCCCGCAGGGTTTCTCTGAAGCTTTCTTT.

The chain combines TRBV28 with TRBJ2-7; D is ambiguous. Between the trimmed V and J ends, which lost 5 bases and 3 bases, there was a span of 17 bases. The germline V gene encodes CDR1 MDHEN and CDR2 SYDVKM. The length of the CDR3 is 15 residues. CDR3 protein: CASSPPQIGLYEQYF. Here the CDR3 DNA reads TGTGCCAGCAGTCCCCCCCAAATCGGTCTCTACGAGCAGTACTTC.

This clone has more than one count but fewer than ten. V is TRBV27 and J is TRBJ2-6; TRBD2 matches at 7 bases. There are 16 residues in the CDR3. The V gene end was trimmed by 2 bases and the J gene end by 3 bases; junction bases not matched to a gene: 4. Germline V lookup: CDR1 MNHEY, CDR2 SMNVEV (reference sequence). The CDR3 DNA follows: TGTGCCAGCAGTTTAGCGACGGGGGGTGGGGCCAACGTCCTGACTTTC. Translation gives CASSLATGGGANVLTF.

CDR3 amino acids: CASSTERTRLPYEQYF. The CDR3 DNA reads TGTGCCAGCTCGACAGAACGGACCCGCTTACCTTACGAGCAGTACTTC. The rearrangement uses TRBV28 and TRBJ2-7, with TRBD1 as a possible D gene (5 bases). Trimming removed 8 bases at V and 4 bases at J, with 24 bases between. Looked up from germline, CDR1 is MDHEN and CDR2 is SYDVKM. The CDR3 has 16 amino acids.

V gene TRBV30 combines with J gene TRBJ1-4; possible D gene TRBD1, 5 bases. The CDR3 has 12 residues. The V end was cut by 2 bases, the J end by 17 bases, with 18 bases between. CDR1 and CDR2 (germline): GTSNPN, SVGIG (reference sequence). The CDR3 sequence: CAWSQGGIGSFF. CDR3 coding DNA: TGTGCCTGGAGTCAGGGTGGTATTGGATCTTTTTTT.

The rearrangement joins TRBV7-7 to TRBJ1-3, with 9 bases aligning to TRBD1. The V gene end was trimmed by 4 bases and the J gene end by 5 bases; junction bases not matched to a gene: 6. CDR3 size: 15 residues. Germline values: CDR1 SSHAT, CDR2 FNYEAQ (reference sequence). The CDR3 DNA reads TGTGCCAGCAGCTCTGGGACAGGGACAAGAAACACCATATATTTT. It yields the protein CASSSGTGTRNTIYF.

The chain carries TRBV6-5 and TRBJ1-2; 8 positions agree with TRBD1. The V gene end was trimmed by 10 bases and the J gene end by 3 bases; junction bases not matched to a gene: 7. The CDR3 runs to 13 residues. CDR1 and CDR2 (germline): MNHEY, SVGAGI. As DNA, the CDR3 is TGTGCCACCAAAACGACAGGGGACTATGGCTACACCTTC. Translated, it gives CATKTTGDYGYTF.

V and J are TRBV7-2 and TRBJ2-7; D gene ambiguous. The CDR3 has 11 amino acids. V was cut by 6 bases and J by 2 bases, with 5 bases left in between. Germline CDR1 is SGHTA and CDR2 is FQGNSA. This chain's CDR3 is CASSHTYEQYF. The CDR3 DNA follows: TGTGCCAGCAGTCACACCTACGAGCAGTACTTC.

V gene TRBV28 combines with J gene TRBJ1-6, with D possibly matching TRBD1 (5 bases). CDR3 length: 15 residues. The germline V gene encodes CDR1 MDHEN and CDR2 SYDVKM. Trimming shortened V by 2 bases and J by 10 bases, and 15 bases separated the two germline ends. CDR3 in DNA: TGTGCCAGCAGTTTAAGGGGTGATAACCGATCACCCCTCCACTTT. Protein: CASSLRGDNRSPLHF.

The chain has TRBV28 and TRBJ1-6; D gene ambiguous. CDR1 and CDR2 from the germline V gene are MDHEN and SYDVKM. This CDR3 is built from 14 residues. The V gene lost 8 bases and the J gene lost 0 bases, with 8 bases spanning the gap. The CDR3 nucleotides are TGTGCCAGCCATACAACCTCCTATAATTCACCCCTCCACTTT. The encoded protein is CASHTTSYNSPLHF.

The chain has TRBV19 and TRBJ2-3; D might be TRBD1 (6 bases). CDR3 length: 15 amino acids. With 10 bases removed from V and 4 bases from J, the gap between germline ends came to 21 bases. The germline V gene encodes CDR1 LNHDA and CDR2 SQIVND (reference sequence). The CDR3 here is CATNEQGLSADTQYF. CDR3 nucleotide sequence: TGTGCCACCAACGAGCAGGGGTTGAGCGCAGATACGCAGTATTTT.

This chain uses TRBV20-1 with TRBJ2-2; 11 nucleotides agree with TRBD2. The CDR3 runs 14 residues. The V and J ends lost 3 bases and 7 bases, in that order; junction bases with no gene match: 4. Germline CDR1 DFQATT, CDR2 SNEGSKA (reference sequence). In nucleotides, the CDR3 is TGCAGTGCTAGTTGGCTAGCGGGAGGCGGGGAGCTGTTTTTT. It yields the protein CSASWLAGGGELFF.

The chain has TRBV5-1 and TRBJ2-7, with D possibly matching TRBD2 (6 bases). Germline values: CDR1 SGHRS, CDR2 YFSETQ. V lost 2 bases, J lost 3 bases, and 12 bases lay in between. The CDR3 length is 14 residues. CDR3 coding DNA: TGCGCCAGCAGCTTCGGGGGATCCCTCTACGAGCAGTACTTC. It yields the protein CASSFGGSLYEQYF.

This clone was seen a single time. The chain employs TRBV11-3 and TRBJ1-1; the match to TRBD1 covers 8 bases. Germline V gene data show CDR1 as SGHNT and CDR2 as YENEEA. The CDR3 has 14 amino acids. Trimming removed 5 bases from V and 5 bases from J; junction bases left unmatched: 7. For the CDR3, the DNA is TGTGCCAGCAGCACCAGACAGGGGACGACTGAAGCTTTCTTT. It is translated as CASSTRQGTTEAFF.